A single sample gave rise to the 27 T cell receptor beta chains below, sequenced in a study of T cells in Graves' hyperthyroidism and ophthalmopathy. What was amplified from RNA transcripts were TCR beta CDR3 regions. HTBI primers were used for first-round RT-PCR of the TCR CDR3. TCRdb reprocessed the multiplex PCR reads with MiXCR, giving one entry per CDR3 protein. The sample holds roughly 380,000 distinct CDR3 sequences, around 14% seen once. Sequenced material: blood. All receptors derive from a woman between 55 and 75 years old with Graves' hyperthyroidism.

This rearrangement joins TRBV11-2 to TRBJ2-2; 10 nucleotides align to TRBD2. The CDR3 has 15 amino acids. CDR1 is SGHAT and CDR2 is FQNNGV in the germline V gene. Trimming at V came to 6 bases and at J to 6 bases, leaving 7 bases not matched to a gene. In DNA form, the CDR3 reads TGTGCCAGCAGTCCCCCCCTAGCGGGAGCCGGGGAGCTGTTTTTT. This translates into CASSPPLAGAGELFF. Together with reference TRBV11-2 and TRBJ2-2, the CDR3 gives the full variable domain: EAGVAQSPRYKIIEKRQSVAFWCNPISGHATLYWYQQILGQGPKLLIQFQNNGVVDDSQLPKDRFSAERLKGVDSTLKIQPAKLEDSAVYLCASSPPLAGAGELFFGEGSRLTVL.

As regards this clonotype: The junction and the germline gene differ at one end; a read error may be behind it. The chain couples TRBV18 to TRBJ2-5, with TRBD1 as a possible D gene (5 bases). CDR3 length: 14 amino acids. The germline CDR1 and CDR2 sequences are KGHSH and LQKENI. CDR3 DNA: TGTACCAGCTCACCACCTCTTAGGGGAGAGACCCAGTACTTC. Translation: CTSSPPLRGETQYF.

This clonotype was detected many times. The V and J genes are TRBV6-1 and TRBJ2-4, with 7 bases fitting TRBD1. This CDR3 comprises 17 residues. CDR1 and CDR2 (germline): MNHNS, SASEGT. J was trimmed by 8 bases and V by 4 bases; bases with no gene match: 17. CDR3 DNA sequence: TGTGCCAGCAGTGTTTCTGGGGTGGCAGGGGGATTTTACATTCAGTACTTC. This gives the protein CASSVSGVAGGFYIQYF.

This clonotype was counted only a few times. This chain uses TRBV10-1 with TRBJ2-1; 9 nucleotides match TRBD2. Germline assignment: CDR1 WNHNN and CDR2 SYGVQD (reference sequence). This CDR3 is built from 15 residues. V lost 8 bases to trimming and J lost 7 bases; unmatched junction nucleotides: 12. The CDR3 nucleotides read TGCGCCAGCTCGGGGGCTAGCGGGAAAGGGAATGAGCAGTTCTTC. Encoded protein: CASSGASGKGNEQFF.

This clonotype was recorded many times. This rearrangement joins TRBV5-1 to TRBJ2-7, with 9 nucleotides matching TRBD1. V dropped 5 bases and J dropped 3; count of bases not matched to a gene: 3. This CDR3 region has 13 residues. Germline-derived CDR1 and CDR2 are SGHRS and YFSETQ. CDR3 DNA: TGCGCCAGCAGACAGGGGGCAGTCTACGAGCAGTACTTC. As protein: CASRQGAVYEQYF.

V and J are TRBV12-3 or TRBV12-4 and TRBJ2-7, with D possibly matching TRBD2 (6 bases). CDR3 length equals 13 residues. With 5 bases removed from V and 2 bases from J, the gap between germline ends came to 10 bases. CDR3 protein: CASSPGRPYEQYF. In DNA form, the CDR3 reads TGTGCCAGCAGTCCCGGGAGACCCTACGAGCAGTACTTC.

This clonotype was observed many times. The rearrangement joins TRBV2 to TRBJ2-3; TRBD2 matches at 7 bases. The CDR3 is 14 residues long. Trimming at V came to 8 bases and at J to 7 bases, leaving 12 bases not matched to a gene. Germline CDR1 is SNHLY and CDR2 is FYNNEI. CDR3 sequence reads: CASSAPSGSNTQYF. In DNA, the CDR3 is TGTGCCAGCTCCGCCCCTAGCGGCTCCAATACGCAGTATTTT. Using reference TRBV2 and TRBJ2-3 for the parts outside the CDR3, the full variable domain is EPEVTQTPSHQVTQMGQEVILRCVPISNHLYFYWYRQILGQKVEFLVSFYNNEISEKSEIFDDQFSVERPDGSNFTLKIRSTKLEDSAMYFCASSAPSGSNTQYFGPGTRLTVL.

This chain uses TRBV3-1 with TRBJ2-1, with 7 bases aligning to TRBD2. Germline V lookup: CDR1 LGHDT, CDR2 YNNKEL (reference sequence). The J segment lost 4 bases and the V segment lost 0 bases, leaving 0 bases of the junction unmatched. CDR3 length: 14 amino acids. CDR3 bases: TGTGCCAGCAGCCAAGAGGGACTATACAATGAGCAGTTCTTC. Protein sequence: CASSQEGLYNEQFF.

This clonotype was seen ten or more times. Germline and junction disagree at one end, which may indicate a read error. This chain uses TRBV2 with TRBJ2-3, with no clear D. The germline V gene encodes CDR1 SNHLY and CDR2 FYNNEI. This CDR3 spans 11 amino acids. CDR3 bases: TGTGCCAGCAGGGAAGCAGATACGCAGTATTTT. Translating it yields CASREADTQYF.

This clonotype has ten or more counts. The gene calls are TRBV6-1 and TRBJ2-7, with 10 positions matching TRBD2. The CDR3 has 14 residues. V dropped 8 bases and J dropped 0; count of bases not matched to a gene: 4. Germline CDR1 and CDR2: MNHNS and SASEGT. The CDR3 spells CASPSGSNSYEQYF. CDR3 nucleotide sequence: TGTGCCAGCCCTAGCGGGAGCAACTCCTACGAGCAGTACTTC.

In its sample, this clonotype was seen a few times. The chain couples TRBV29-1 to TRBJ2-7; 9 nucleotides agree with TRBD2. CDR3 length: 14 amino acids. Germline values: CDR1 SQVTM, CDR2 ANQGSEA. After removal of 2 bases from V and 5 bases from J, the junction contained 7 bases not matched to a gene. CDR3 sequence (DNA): TGCAGCGTTGAACTAGCGGGAAGTTCAGACGAGCAGTACTTC. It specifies CSVELAGSSDEQYF.

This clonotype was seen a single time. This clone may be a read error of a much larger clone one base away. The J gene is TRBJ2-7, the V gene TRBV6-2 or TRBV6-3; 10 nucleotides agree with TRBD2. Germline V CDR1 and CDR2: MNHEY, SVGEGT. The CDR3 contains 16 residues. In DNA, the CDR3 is TGTGTCAGCAGTCACCGGACTAGCGGTGGATCCTACGAGCAGTACTTC. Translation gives CVSSHRTSGGSYEQYF.

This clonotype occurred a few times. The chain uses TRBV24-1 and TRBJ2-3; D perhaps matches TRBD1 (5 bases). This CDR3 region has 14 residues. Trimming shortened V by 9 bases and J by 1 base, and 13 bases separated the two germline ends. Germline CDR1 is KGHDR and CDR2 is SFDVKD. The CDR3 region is CATGATVGTDTQYF. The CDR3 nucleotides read TGTGCCACCGGGGCCACTGTGGGCACAGATACGCAGTATTTT.

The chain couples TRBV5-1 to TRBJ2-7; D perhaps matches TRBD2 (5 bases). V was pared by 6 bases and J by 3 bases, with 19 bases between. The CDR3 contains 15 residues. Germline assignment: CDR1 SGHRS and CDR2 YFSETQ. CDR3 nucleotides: TGCGCCAGCACCCTACAAGGAGGAGTCCTCTACGAGCAGTACTTC. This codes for CASTLQGGVLYEQYF.

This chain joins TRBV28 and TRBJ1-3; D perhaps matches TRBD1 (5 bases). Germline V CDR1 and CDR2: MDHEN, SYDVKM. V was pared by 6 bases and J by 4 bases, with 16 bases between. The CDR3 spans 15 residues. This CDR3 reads CASRTDSQRGNTIYF. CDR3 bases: TGTGCCAGCAGAACAGACAGCCAGAGGGGAAACACCATATATTTT.

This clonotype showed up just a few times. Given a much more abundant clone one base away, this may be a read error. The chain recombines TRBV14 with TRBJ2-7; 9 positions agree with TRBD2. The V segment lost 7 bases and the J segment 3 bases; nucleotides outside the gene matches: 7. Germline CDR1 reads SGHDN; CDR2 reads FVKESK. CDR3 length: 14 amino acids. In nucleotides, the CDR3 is TGTGCCAGCAACCGTAGCGGGAGCATCTACGAGCAGTACTTC. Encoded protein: CASNRSGSIYEQYF.

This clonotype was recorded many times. The DNA for the CDR3 is TGTGCCAGCAGACCGCAGGCGAGCTCCTACAATGAGCAGTTCTTC. Protein product: CASRPQASSYNEQFF. The genes are TRBV27 and TRBJ2-1; no clear D gene. Trimming cost V 6 bases and J 0 bases, with 12 bases left between them. Germline V CDR1 and CDR2: MNHEY, SMNVEV (reference sequence). This CDR3 spans 15 amino acids.

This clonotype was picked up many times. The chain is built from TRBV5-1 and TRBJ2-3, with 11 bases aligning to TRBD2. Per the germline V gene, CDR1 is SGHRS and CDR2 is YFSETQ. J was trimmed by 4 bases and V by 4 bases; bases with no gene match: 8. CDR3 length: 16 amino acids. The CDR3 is CASSPTSGSIADTQYF. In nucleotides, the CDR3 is TGCGCCAGCAGCCCAACTAGCGGGAGTATCGCAGATACGCAGTATTTT.

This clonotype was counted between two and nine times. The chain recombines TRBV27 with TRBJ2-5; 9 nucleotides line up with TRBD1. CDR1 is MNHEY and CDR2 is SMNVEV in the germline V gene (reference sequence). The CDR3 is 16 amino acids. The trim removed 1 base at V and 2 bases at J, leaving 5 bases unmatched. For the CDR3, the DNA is TGTGCCAGCAGTTTATTTTGGGACAGGGAGCAAGAGACCCAGTACTTC. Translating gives CASSLFWDREQETQYF.

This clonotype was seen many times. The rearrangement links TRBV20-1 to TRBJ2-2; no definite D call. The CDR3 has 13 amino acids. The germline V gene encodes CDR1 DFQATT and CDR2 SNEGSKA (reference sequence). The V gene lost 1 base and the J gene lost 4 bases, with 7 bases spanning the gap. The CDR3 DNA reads TGCAGTGCTAGAGTCCATCCCACCGGGGAGCTGTTTTTT. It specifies CSARVHPTGELFF.

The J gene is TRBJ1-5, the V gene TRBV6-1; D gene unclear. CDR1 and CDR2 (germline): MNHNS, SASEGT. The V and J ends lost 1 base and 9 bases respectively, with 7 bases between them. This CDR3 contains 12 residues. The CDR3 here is CASSEGWGPQHF. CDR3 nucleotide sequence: TGTGCCAGCAGTGAAGGGTGGGGGCCCCAGCATTTT.

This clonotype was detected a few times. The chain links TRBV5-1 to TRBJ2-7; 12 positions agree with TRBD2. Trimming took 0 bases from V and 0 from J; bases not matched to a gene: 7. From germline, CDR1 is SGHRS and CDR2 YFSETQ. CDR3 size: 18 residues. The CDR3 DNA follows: TGCGCCAGCAGCTTGGGACCGGGACTAGCGGGTAGCTCCTACGAGCAGTACTTC. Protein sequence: CASSLGPGLAGSSYEQYF.

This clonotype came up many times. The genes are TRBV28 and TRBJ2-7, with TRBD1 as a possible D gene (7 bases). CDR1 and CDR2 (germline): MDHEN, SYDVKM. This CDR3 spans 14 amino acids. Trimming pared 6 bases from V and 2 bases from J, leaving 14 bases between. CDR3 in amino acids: CASRPAGQPYEQYF. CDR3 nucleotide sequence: TGTGCCAGCAGACCTGCGGGACAGCCCTACGAGCAGTACTTC. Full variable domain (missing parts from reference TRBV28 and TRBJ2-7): DVKVTQSSRYLVKRTGEKVFLECVQDMDHENMFWYRQDPGLGLRLIYFSYDVKMKEKGDIPEGYSVSREKKERFSLILESASTNQTSMYLCASRPAGQPYEQYFGPGTRLTVT.

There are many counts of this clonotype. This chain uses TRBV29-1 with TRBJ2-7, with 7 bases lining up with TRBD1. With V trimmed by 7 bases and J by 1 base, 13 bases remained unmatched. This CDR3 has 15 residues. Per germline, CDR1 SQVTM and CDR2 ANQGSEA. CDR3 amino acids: CSGITAGTESYEQYF. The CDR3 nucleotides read TGCAGCGGCATAACGGCCGGGACAGAATCCTACGAGCAGTACTTC.

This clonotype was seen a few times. CDR3 nucleotide sequence: TGTGCCAGCAGTGACTCGGGACAAGTCCAAGAGACCCAGTACTTC. Translation: CASSDSGQVQETQYF. The chain recombines TRBV6-4 with TRBJ2-5, with D possibly being TRBD1 (6 bases). The germline V gene has CDR1 MRHNA and CDR2 SNTAGT. V lost 0 bases and J lost 1, with 9 bases in between. The length of the CDR3 is 15 residues.

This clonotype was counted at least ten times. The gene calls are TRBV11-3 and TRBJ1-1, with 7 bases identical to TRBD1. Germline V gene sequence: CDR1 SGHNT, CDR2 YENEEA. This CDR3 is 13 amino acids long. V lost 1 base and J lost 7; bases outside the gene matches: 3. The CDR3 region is CASSLGDSVEAFF. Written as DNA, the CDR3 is TGTGCCAGCAGCTTAGGGGACAGCGTTGAAGCTTTCTTT.

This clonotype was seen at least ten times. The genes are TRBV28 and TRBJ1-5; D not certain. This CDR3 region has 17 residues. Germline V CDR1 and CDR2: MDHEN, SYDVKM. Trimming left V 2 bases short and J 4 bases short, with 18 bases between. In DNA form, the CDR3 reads TGTGCCAGCAGTTTAAGAAATTTTGGCAGAATTAATCAGCCCCAGCATTTT. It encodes CASSLRNFGRINQPQHF.